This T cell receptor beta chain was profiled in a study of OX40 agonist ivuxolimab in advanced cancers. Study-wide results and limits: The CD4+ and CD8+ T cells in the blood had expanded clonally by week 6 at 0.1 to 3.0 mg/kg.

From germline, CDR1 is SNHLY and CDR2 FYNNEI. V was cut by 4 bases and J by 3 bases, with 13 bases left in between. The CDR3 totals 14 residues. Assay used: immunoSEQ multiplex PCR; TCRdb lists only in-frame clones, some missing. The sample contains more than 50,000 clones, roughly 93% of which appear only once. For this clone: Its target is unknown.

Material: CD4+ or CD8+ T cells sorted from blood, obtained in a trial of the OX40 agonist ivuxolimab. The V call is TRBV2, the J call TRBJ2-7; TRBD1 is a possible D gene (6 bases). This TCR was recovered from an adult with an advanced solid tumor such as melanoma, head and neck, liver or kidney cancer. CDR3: CASSVNRDIYEQYF. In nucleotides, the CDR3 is TGTGCCAGCAGTGTAAACAGGGATATCTACGAGCAGTACTTC.